This passage covers 28 T cell receptor beta chains from one sample sequenced in a study of identical twins. TCRdb independently ran MiXCR on the 5' RACE reads; one entry per CDR3 protein. The sample has about 530,000 distinct CDR3 sequences; around 15% are singletons. Separately, the same data were catalogued under a study of yellow fever vaccine responses in identical twins.

Material for sequencing was CD4+ T cells sorted from blood. The receptors originated from a woman aged 18-35 years in good health.

This clonotype was observed a handful of times. The chain employs TRBV3-1 and TRBJ2-1; the D gene could be TRBD1 or TRBD2 (6 bases each). This CDR3 spans 15 amino acids. Per the germline V gene, CDR1 is LGHDT and CDR2 is YNNKEL (reference sequence). V was pared by 4 bases and J by 4 bases, with 14 bases between. CDR3 nucleotides: TGTGCCAGCAGCCCCGACGGGGGCAGTTACAATGAGCAGTTCTTC. Protein product: CASSPDGGSYNEQFF.

Only a few counts were recorded for this clonotype. The CDR3 spells CASRRGGPYNEQFF. CDR3 DNA: TGTGCCAGCCGCCGAGGGGGTCCCTACAATGAGCAGTTCTTC. The chain employs TRBV28 and TRBJ2-1; D perhaps matches TRBD1 (6 bases). The CDR3 runs 14 residues. The V end lost 8 bases, the J end lost 2 bases, and 13 bases lay between the germline ends. CDR1 and CDR2 (germline): MDHEN, SYDVKM. Based on the CDR3 plus reference TRBV28 and TRBJ2-1, the full variable domain is DVKVTQSSRYLVKRTGEKVFLECVQDMDHENMFWYRQDPGLGLRLIYFSYDVKMKEKGDIPEGYSVSREKKERFSLILESASTNQTSMYLCASRRGGPYNEQFFGPGTRLTVL.

The CDR3 here is CASSQDRGVPGELFF. CDR3 DNA sequence: TGCGCCAGCAGCCAAGATCGGGGGGTACCCGGGGAGCTGTTTTTT. This sequence joins TRBV4-1 and TRBJ2-2, with 7 nucleotides matching TRBD2. Germline V gene sequence: CDR1 MGHRA, CDR2 YSYEKL. This CDR3 region has 15 residues. V lost 0 bases to trimming and J lost 6 bases; unmatched junction nucleotides: 4.

The sample holds a few counts of this clonotype. The chain uses TRBV7-9 and TRBJ2-7; TRBD2 might be the D (6 bases). V was cut by 5 bases and J by 4 bases, with 15 bases left in between. The CDR3 is 14 residues long. The germline gives CDR1 SEHNR, CDR2 FQNEAQ (reference sequence). This CDR3 is CASSEATTRYEQYV. The CDR3 DNA is TGTGCCAGCAGCGAAGCGACGACTAGATACGAGCAGTACGTC.

This clonotype has a single count. The chain employs TRBV11-2 and TRBJ2-1; 8 nucleotides agree with TRBD1. J was trimmed by 4 bases and V by 5 bases; bases with no gene match: 7. The CDR3 is 15 residues long. Germline V lookup: CDR1 SGHAT, CDR2 FQNNGV. The CDR3: CASSPGDRRYNEQFF. Written as DNA, the CDR3 is TGTGCCAGCAGCCCTGGGGACAGGAGGTACAATGAGCAGTTCTTC.

V and J are TRBV19 and TRBJ2-1; D not certain. The CDR3 loop spans 17 amino acids. V dropped 6 bases and J dropped 7 bases, with 25 bases sitting between them. Germline CDR1 is LNHDA and CDR2 is SQIVND (reference sequence). The CDR3, as DNA: TGTGCCAGTAGCATACGGACGTCAGACACTACGCCGAATGAGCAGTTCTTC. As protein: CASSIRTSDTTPNEQFF.

This clonotype was seen at least ten times. The chain combines TRBV12-3 or TRBV12-4 with TRBJ2-2; TRBD2 is a possible D gene (5 bases). The CDR3 totals 11 residues. V lost 7 bases and J 8 bases, leaving 8 bases between the germline ends. The CDR3 DNA reads TGTGCCAGCACCCGGGGTGGGGAGCTGTTTTTT. It translates to CASTRGGELFF.

Only a few counts were recorded for this clonotype. An end of the junction does not agree with germline; a read error may underlie this. The V and J genes are TRBV7-9 and TRBJ1-1; no clear D. Germline CDR1 is SEHNR and CDR2 is FQNEAQ (reference sequence). The CDR3 contains 15 residues. The CDR3 region is CASSSGKKRNTEAFF. CDR3 in DNA: TGTGCTAGCAGCTCGGGGAAGAAAAGGAACACTGAAGCTTTCTTT.

The chain couples TRBV28 to TRBJ2-1; D may correspond to TRBD1 or TRBD2 (5 bases each). The CDR3 has 16 residues. Trimming removed 4 bases from V and 4 bases from J, with 17 bases in between. The germline V gene has CDR1 MDHEN and CDR2 SYDVKM. CDR3 sequence (DNA): TGTGCCAGCAGTTCCATCACCGGGACGATATACAATGAGCAGTTCTTC. Translating gives CASSSITGTIYNEQFF.

The J gene is TRBJ2-7, the V gene TRBV7-2; D gene ambiguous. The CDR3 extends over 13 amino acids. The V gene's germline CDR1 is SGHTA and CDR2 FQGNSA. V dropped 5 bases and J dropped 4 bases, with 12 bases sitting between them. The DNA of the CDR3 is TGTGCCAGCAGCCCCTCTTACGGGTACGAGCAGTACGTC. This codes for CASSPSYGYEQYV.

The chain links TRBV20-1 to TRBJ1-2; 10 nucleotides agree with TRBD1. The length of the CDR3 is 14 residues. Per the germline V gene, CDR1 is DFQATT and CDR2 is SNEGSKA (reference sequence). Trimming cost V 5 bases and J 6 bases; bases outside gene matches: 9. The CDR3 DNA reads as TGCAGTGCTCATAGACAGGGGGCGTATGATGGCTACACCTTC. As protein: CSAHRQGAYDGYTF.

This clonotype was counted at least ten times. The rearrangement joins TRBV12-3 or TRBV12-4 to TRBJ1-5, with a weak D call TRBD1 (5 bases). V was trimmed by 2 bases and J by 9 bases, leaving 11 bases between them. The CDR3 consists of 13 residues. The CDR3 DNA reads as TGTGCCAGCAGTTTACAGGGAATGGGGCCCCAGCATTTT. Protein: CASSLQGMGPQHF.

The chain has TRBV5-1 and TRBJ2-5; D is perhaps TRBD1 or TRBD2 (5 bases each). V gave up 5 bases and J gave up 2 bases, with 16 bases separating them. The CDR3 extends over 15 amino acids. CDR1 is SGHRS and CDR2 is YFSETQ in the germline V gene. This CDR3 reads CASSFTGTAQETQYF. CDR3 sequence (DNA): TGCGCCAGCAGTTTCACCGGGACGGCACAAGAGACCCAGTACTTC.

V and J are TRBV6-1 and TRBJ2-5, with TRBD2 matching over 8 bases. Germline V CDR1 and CDR2: MNHNS, SASEGT. This CDR3 comprises 14 residues. V trimming: 5 bases; J trimming: 5 bases; junction bases outside the gene matches: 7. The DNA for the CDR3 is TGTGCCAGCAGTAGCGGGAGATTATCTGAGACCCAGTACTTC. It encodes CASSSGRLSETQYF.

This clonotype was seen more than once but under ten times. This chain connects TRBV28 to TRBJ2-1, with 10 bases lining up with TRBD1. V lost 6 bases, J lost 9 bases, and 2 bases stayed unmatched. Germline values: CDR1 MDHEN, CDR2 SYDVKM. The CDR3 loop spans 12 amino acids. The CDR3 bases are TGTGCCAGCAGCGACAGGGGGCCTGAGCAGTTCTTC. This encodes CASSDRGPEQFF.

This rearrangement joins TRBV11-2 to TRBJ2-1, with TRBD2 as a possible D gene (6 bases). The CDR3 is 15 residues long. Deletions cut 6 bases from V and 4 bases from J, with 16 bases between. Germline CDR1 and CDR2: SGHAT and FQNNGV. The CDR3 region has the DNA TGTGCCAGCAGTTCCGACGGGAGTACTTACAATGAGCAGTTCTTC. Its protein is CASSSDGSTYNEQFF.

This clonotype was seen only a few times. The chain employs TRBV20-1 and TRBJ2-3, with 9 bases lining up with TRBD2. This CDR3 has 14 amino acids. V lost 6 bases to trimming and J lost 4 bases; unmatched junction nucleotides: 8. From germline, CDR1 is DFQATT and CDR2 SNEGSKA (reference sequence). The CDR3 DNA follows: TGCAGTGCCCGGCCCGCGGGGGGGCCAGATACGCAGTATTTT. The encoded protein is CSARPAGGPDTQYF.

This clonotype is a singleton in its sample. Germline and junction disagree at one end, which may indicate a read error. The chain combines TRBV20-1 with TRBJ2-2; the D gene is possibly TRBD1 (6 bases). CDR3 length equals 17 residues. Germline V gene sequence: CDR1 DFQATT, CDR2 SNEGSKA (reference sequence). The CDR3 region has the DNA TGCAGTGCAAGAGCCATAAACAGGGCTCGTGGCACCGGGGAGCTGTTTTTT. It yields the protein CSARAINRARGTGELFF.

The sample holds a few counts of this clonotype. DNA for the CDR3: TGTGCCAGCCACGCCGGAGCGAACACTGAAGCTTTCTTT. This encodes CASHAGANTEAFF. The rearrangement uses TRBV3-1 and TRBJ1-1; no reliable D call. CDR1 LGHDT and CDR2 YNNKEL come from the germline V gene (reference sequence). CDR3 size: 13 residues. The germline V and J ends were trimmed by 8 bases and 1 base, with 11 bases remaining between them.

This clonotype was observed a few times. The J gene is TRBJ2-2, the V gene TRBV18; D is unclear. Germline lookup yields CDR1 KGHSH and CDR2 LQKENI. This CDR3 comprises 15 residues. V lost 2 bases, J lost 5 bases, and 12 bases lay in between. CDR3 loop: CASSPVSAFTGELFF. The DNA of the CDR3 is TGTGCCAGCTCACCAGTTTCAGCGTTTACCGGGGAGCTGTTTTTT.

Many counts were recorded for this clonotype. The gene calls are TRBV12-3 or TRBV12-4 and TRBJ2-2; 8 nucleotides agree with TRBD2. V was clipped by 10 bases and J by 2 bases; unmatched bases: 9. This CDR3 comprises 15 residues. The CDR3 protein is CATPPGGINTGELFF. The CDR3 DNA reads TGTGCCACCCCACCGGGGGGGATCAACACCGGGGAGCTGTTTTTT.

This clonotype was detected a few times. This chain uses TRBV5-1 with TRBJ2-1; 7 bases match TRBD2. The CDR3 length is 16 residues. V gave up 1 base and J gave up 6 bases; unmatched junction bases: 10. Germline lookup yields CDR1 SGHRS and CDR2 YFSETQ. This chain's CDR3 is CASSLPRTREGNEQFF. The CDR3 DNA reads as TGCGCCAGCAGCTTGCCCCGGACTAGGGAAGGCAATGAGCAGTTCTTC.

The chain uses TRBV6-5 and TRBJ2-1, with 8 bases matching TRBD2. J lost 5 bases, V lost 0 bases, and 12 bases had no gene match. The CDR3 is 18 residues long. Looked up from germline, CDR1 is MNHEY and CDR2 is SVGAGI. CDR3 bases: TGTGCCAGCAGTTACTCGACACTATTGGCGGGGGGAAACAATGAGCAGTTCTTC. Protein sequence: CASSYSTLLAGGNNEQFF.

The CDR3 protein is CASSMSAASYNEQFF. CDR3 nucleotides: TGTGCCAGTAGTATGTCAGCGGCTTCCTACAATGAGCAGTTCTTC. The gene calls are TRBV19 and TRBJ2-1; perhaps TRBD2 as D (5 bases). This CDR3 has 15 residues. Germline-derived CDR1 and CDR2 are LNHDA and SQIVND (reference sequence). V lost 3 bases and J lost 1, with 10 bases in between.

A word on this clonotype: This clone may be a read error of a much larger clone one base away. The V call is TRBV12-3 or TRBV12-4, the J call TRBJ1-2; D is possibly TRBD1 (5 bases). The CDR3 spans 14 residues. CDR3 sequence reads: CASRETAANYDYTF. The CDR3 nucleotides are TGTGCCAGCAGGGAGACAGCCGCTAACTATGACTACACCTTC.

The table lists this clonotype with a few counts. The chain has TRBV4-1 and TRBJ2-7; 8 bases are a match to TRBD2. CDR3 length: 15 amino acids. Germline-derived CDR1 and CDR2 are MGHRA and YSYEKL. Trimming took 4 bases from V and 5 from J; bases not matched to a gene: 10. The CDR3 spells CASSRPGTSYHEQYF. The DNA of the CDR3 is TGCGCCAGCAGCCGTCCCGGGACTAGTTATCACGAGCAGTACTTC.

The sample holds a few counts of this clonotype. V gene TRBV5-1 combines with J gene TRBJ2-1; D call uncertain. Trimming shortened V by 0 bases and J by 7 bases, and 11 bases separated the two germline ends. Germline CDR1 SGHRS, CDR2 YFSETQ. CDR3 length: 14 amino acids. The CDR3 is CASSLANTGNEQFF. DNA for the CDR3: TGCGCCAGCAGCTTGGCCAACACCGGAAATGAGCAGTTCTTC.

V usage is TRBV11-2 and J usage is TRBJ2-7; no reliable D call. Germline CDR1 is SGHAT and CDR2 is FQNNGV. CDR3 length: 12 amino acids. Deletions cut 5 bases from V and 6 bases from J, with 11 bases between. The CDR3 bases are TGTGCCAGCAGCCAGCTGGGAATCGAGCAGTACTTC. Protein: CASSQLGIEQYF.